The TCR beta chain described here comes from a study of cytomegalovirus exposure and HLA in healthy donors. Study-level points and caveats: Reports indicated that the classifier achieved high specificity and sensitivity in diagnosing cytomegalovirus status. DRB1 showed the most TCR associations and HLA-C the fewest in a later analysis, as rates varied by HLA locus.

The V end lost 7 bases, the J end lost 0 bases, and 17 bases lay between the germline ends. This CDR3 contains 15 residues. Germline V gene lookup returns CDR1 SQVTM and CDR2 ANQGSEA. This clone was detected a few times. Its specificity is unknown. With 60 Vbeta and 13 Jbeta primers, the PCR was carried out. Sequencing was performed with immunoSEQ multiplex PCR; in TCRdb, only in-frame clones are kept and a portion is missing. Here the sample spans 150,000 to 250,000 clones, about 80% being singletons. V gene TRBV29-1 combines with J gene TRBJ2-3; possible D gene TRBD2, 6 bases. The sample was PBMCs. The clonotype comes from a man aged 25 to 40 in good health and CMV-seronegative. In nucleotides, the CDR3 is TGCAGCGCTGGGATGGGACTGGTTAGCACAGATACGCAGTATTTT. It specifies CSAGMGLVSTDTQYF.